Described below is a single T cell receptor (beta chain) sequence and its context. Its target is unknown. These data come from a study of cytomegalovirus exposure and HLA in healthy donors. Study-wide results and caveats: Researchers counted 164 TCR beta chains as cytomegalovirus-associated.

PCR primers comprised 60 Vbeta and 13 Jbeta primers. The table came from immunoSEQ multiplex PCR; TCRdb's copy has only in-frame clones and leaves some out. The data hold about 160,000 clones, with about 80% observed a single time. The origin of this receptor is a young man in good health and CMV-seronegative. Sequencing was performed on PBMCs.

CDR3 sequence reads: CASSPGWQTSGRVRYEQYF. DNA for the CDR3: TGTGCCAGCAGCCCGGGGTGGCAGACTAGCGGGAGGGTCCGATACGAGCAGTACTTC. The chain employs TRBV7-9 and TRBJ2-7, with 14 nucleotides matching TRBD2. Looked up from germline, CDR1 is SEHNR and CDR2 is FQNEAQ (reference sequence). The junction had 16 bases not matched to a gene; V was cut back by 5 bases and J by 4 bases. This CDR3 contains 19 residues.